The present T cell receptor beta chain was sequenced within a study of blood T cell repertoires in COVID-19 (dated by TCRdb to the early 2020s). For context, the study as a whole: Collaborator samples came from the United States, Italy and Spain and covered acute and convalescent phases of COVID-19. Where HLA class I and class II types were available, the types were taken from metadata supplied by the sample provider, not from assay-based typing. A de-identified subject ID, COVID-19 status, age in years and sex were almost always included in the sample metadata. The material from the prospective study consisted of cDNA or gDNA derived from T cells, B-cell-depleted T cells, or PBMCs. The samples were drawn from the first 160 participants of the ongoing ImmuneRACE study and from over a thousand subjects provided by 6 global collaborators. The repertoires were released in a freely available public database meant as a resource for research on the immune response to SARS-CoV-2. Subjects who had been exposed to COVID-19, were actively infected with it, or had recovered from it provided the deeply sampled blood TCRbeta repertoires that made up the dataset. Study-wide conclusions, independent of this receptor: Clinical and demographic metadata were provided uncurated, with the amount varying by source and participant.

TCRbeta CDR3 regions were amplified from genomic DNA by means of the immunoSEQ Assay, a bias-controlled multiplex PCR. As for how the authors treated the data: Within the assay, amplification of reference gene primers was used to estimate how many nucleated cells each sample contained. To quantify the absolute abundance of each unique TCRbeta CDR3 rearrangement, sequence reads were collapsed and filtered. Productive Simpson clonality was computed per sample as the square root of Simpson's diversity index over productive rearrangements. TCRdb obtained this table from immuneACCESS and retained in-frame rearrangements with V and J assigned. These tables miss some clones; where compared with another copy, unresolved V genes account for less than half of the shortfall, and the remainder is unexplained. That table supplies the V and J calls and clone size; D and trimming were determined from the DNA. This sample has around 70,000 clones in its table, and approximately 89% of those were observed once. The top ten clones comprise 5.8% of the sample.

In its sample, this clone was seen once. Its antigen has not been determined. Qualities for individual bases were not recorded, and no much larger clone is one base off. The collaborating institutions used their own protocols to collect whole blood in K2EDTA tubes. Collaborator samples were shipped for TCRbeta analysis as frozen whole blood, isolated PBMCs, or DNA extracted from either sample type. The cysteine opens and the phenylalanine closes a CDR3 of 14 amino acids. The kept DNA is CDR3 alone, 42 bases in frame from the first base. Germline trimming amounts to 0 bases on V and 8 bases on J, with 4 as the count of junction bases outside the gene matches. The germline V gene specifies KGHSH as CDR1 and LQKENI as CDR2.

The sample taken for sequencing was peripheral blood. The rearranged chain carries TRBV18 and TRBJ2-1; the junction holds 7 bases that match TRBD2. The clonotype was recovered from a human donor in a cohort sampled during active COVID-19. The nucleotides are TGTGCCAGCTCACCACCCTCTCGGGGGGATGAGCAGTTCTTC. This sequence encodes CASSPPSRGDEQFF.